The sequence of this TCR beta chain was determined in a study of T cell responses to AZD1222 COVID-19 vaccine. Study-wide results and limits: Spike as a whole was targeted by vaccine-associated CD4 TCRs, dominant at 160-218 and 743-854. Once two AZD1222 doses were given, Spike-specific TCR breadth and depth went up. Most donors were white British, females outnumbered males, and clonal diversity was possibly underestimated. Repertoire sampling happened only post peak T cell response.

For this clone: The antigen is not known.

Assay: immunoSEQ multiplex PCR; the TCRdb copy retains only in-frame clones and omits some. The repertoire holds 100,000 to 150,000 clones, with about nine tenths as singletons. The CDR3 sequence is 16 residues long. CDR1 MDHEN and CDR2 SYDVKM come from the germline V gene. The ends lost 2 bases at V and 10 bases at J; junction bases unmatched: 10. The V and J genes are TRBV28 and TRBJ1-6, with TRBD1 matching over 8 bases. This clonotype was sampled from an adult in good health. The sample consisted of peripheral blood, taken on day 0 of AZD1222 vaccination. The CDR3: CASSLLQGAVESPLHF. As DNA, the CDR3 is TGTGCCAGCAGTTTACTTCAGGGGGCGGTGGAATCACCCCTCCACTTT.